This T cell receptor beta chain was sequenced in a study of blood T cell repertoires in COVID-19. The CDR3 spans 17 residues. V dropped 2 bases and J dropped 6 bases, with 25 bases sitting between them. Germline values: CDR1 SQVTM, CDR2 ANQGSEA. Sequencing was performed with immunoSEQ multiplex PCR; in TCRdb, only in-frame clones are kept and a portion is missing. The sample has fewer than 300,000 clones, under 90% seen once. The chain is built from TRBV29-1 and TRBJ1-2; D perhaps matches TRBD1 (6 bases). Sequencing was done on a sample of peripheral blood. This TCR came from a human donor in a cohort sampled during active COVID-19. As DNA, the CDR3 is TGCAGCGTTGAACAGCGGACCGCCGGCATGTGGGGGCATGGCTACACCTTC. It encodes CSVEQRTAGMWGHGYTF.